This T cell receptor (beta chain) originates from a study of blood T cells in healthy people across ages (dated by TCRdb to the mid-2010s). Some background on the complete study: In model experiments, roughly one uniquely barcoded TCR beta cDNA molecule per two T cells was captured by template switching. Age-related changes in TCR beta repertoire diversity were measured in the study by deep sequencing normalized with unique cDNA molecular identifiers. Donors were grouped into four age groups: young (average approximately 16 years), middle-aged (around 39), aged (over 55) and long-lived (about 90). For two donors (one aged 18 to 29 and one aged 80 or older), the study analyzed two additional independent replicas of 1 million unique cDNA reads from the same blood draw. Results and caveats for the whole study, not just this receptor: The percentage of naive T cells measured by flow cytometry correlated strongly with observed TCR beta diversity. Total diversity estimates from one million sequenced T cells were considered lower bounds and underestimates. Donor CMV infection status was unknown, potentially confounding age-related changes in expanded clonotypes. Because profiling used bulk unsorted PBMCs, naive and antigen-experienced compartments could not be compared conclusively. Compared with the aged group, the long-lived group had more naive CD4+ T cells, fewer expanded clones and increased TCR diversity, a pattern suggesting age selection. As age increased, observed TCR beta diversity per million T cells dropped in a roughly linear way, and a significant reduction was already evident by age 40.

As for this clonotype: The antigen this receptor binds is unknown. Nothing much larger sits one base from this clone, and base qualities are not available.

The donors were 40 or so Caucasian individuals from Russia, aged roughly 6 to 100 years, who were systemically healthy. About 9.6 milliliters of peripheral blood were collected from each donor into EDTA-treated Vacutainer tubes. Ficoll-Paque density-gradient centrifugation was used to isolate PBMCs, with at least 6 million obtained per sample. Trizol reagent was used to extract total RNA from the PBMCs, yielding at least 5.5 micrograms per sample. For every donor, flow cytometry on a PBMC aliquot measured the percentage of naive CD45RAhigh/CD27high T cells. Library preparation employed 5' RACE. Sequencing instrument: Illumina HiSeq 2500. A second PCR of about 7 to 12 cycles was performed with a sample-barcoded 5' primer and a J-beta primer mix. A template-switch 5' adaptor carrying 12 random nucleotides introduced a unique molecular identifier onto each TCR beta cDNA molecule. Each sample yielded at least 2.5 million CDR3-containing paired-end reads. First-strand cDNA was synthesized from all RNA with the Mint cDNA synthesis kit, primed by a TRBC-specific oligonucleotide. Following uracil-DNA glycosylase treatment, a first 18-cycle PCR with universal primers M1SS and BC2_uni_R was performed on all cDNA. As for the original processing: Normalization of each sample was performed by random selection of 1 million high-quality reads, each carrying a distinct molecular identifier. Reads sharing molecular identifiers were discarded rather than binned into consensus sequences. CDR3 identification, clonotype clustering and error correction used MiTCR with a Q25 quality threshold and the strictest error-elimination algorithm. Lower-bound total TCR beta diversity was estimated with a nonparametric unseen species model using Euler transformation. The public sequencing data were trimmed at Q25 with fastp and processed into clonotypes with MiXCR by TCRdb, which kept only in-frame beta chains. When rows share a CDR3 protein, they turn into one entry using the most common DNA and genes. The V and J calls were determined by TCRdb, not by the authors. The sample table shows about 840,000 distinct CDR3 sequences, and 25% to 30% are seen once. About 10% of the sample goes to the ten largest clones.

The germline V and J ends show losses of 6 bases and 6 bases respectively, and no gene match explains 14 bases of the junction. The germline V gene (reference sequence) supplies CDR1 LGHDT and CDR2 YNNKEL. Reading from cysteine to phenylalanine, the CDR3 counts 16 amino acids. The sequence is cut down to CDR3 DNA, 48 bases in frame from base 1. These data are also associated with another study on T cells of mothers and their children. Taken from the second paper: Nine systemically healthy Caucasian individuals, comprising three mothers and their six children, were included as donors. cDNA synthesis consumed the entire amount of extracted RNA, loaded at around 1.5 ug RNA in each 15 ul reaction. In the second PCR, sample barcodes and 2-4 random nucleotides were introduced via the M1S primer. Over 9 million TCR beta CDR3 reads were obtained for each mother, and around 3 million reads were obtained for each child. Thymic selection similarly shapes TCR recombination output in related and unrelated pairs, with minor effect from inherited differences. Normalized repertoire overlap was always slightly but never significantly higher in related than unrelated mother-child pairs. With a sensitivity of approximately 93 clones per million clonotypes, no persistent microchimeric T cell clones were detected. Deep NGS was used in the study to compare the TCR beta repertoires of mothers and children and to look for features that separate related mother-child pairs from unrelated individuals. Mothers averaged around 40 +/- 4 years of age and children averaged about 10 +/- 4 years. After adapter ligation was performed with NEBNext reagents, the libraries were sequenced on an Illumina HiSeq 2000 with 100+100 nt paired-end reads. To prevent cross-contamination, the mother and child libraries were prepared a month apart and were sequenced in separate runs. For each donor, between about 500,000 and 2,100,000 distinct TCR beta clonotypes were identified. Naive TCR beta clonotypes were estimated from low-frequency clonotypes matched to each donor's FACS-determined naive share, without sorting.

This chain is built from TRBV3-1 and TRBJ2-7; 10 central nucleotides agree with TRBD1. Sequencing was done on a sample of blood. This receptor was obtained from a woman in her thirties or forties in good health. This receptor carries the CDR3 CASSSGRQGAFSEQYF. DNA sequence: TGTGCCAGCAGTTCCGGACGACAGGGGGCTTTTTCCGAGCAGTACTTC.